Sequencing of this TCR beta chain was carried out in a study of beta chain features in type 1 diabetes. Of note for this clone: The antigen is unknown.

Trimming removed 4 bases from V and 5 bases from J, with 13 bases in between. The CDR3 totals 13 residues. Per germline, CDR1 SGHNT and CDR2 YYREEE (reference sequence). The authors reverse transcribed all of the isolated RNA, so sequencing captured expressed TCRB transcripts. Repertoires were generated with immunoSEQ multiplex PCR, while TCRdb's copy carries only in-frame clones and drops some. The sample has 140,000 or so clones; about an eighth are singletons. Findings of the study overall: Moderately but significantly shorter TCRB CDR3s were found in Type 1 diabetes patients in all four CD4+ subsets.

This receptor was identified in a man aged 18 to 35 with type 1 diabetes. The source material was central memory CD4+ T cells from blood. The chain joins TRBV5-4 to TRBJ2-7; no clear D. The CDR3 loop reads CASSGPRPHEQYF. CDR3 DNA sequence: TGTGCCAGCAGCGGACCTCGACCCCACGAGCAGTACTTC. The full variable domain, with the rest looked up from reference TRBV5-4 and TRBJ2-7, is ETGVTQSPTHLIKTRGQQVTLRCSSQSGHNTVSWYQQALGQGPQFIFQYYREEENGRGNFPPRFSGLQFPNYSSELNVNALELDDSALYLCASSGPRPHEQYFGPGTRLTVT.